These 18 T cell receptor beta chains originate from one sample sequenced in a study of blood T cell repertoires in COVID-19. Method: immunoSEQ multiplex PCR; TCRdb's copy keeps in-frame clones and lacks some. The sample has some 260,000 clones, nearly 90% seen once; the top ten hold under 4%. Sequences were obtained from peripheral blood. These receptors were collected from a man aged 18-30 years with active or convalescent COVID-19.

This clone has just a few counts. The V and J genes are TRBV7-2 and TRBJ1-6; possible D gene TRBD1, 5 bases. CDR1 and CDR2 (germline): SGHTA, FQGNSA. Between the trimmed V and J ends, which lost 6 bases and 6 bases, there was a span of 15 bases. The CDR3 is 15 residues long. The CDR3 spells CASSPGGGANSPLHF. CDR3 coding DNA: TGTGCCAGCAGTCCCGGGGGAGGGGCTAATTCACCCCTCCACTTT.

This clone came up a few times. The chain carries TRBV14 and TRBJ2-5, with 11 bases identical to TRBD2. The CDR3 has 16 amino acids. V shed 4 bases and J 9 bases; nucleotides not matched to a gene: 13. CDR1 SGHDN and CDR2 FVKESK come from the germline V gene. The CDR3 region is CASSPRTSGWIPPQYF. Written as DNA, the CDR3 is TGTGCCAGCAGCCCACGGACTAGCGGGTGGATCCCACCCCAGTACTTC.

This clone has a single count. This chain connects TRBV18 to TRBJ2-7; 10 positions match TRBD1. The CDR3 spans 16 residues. Germline assignment: CDR1 KGHSH and CDR2 LQKENI. V lost 4 bases and J lost 4; bases outside the gene matches: 10. The CDR3 nucleotides read TGTGCCAGCTCACTGACAATAGGGGACAGGGGTTACGAGCAGTACTTC. Translated, it gives CASSLTIGDRGYEQYF.

The chain couples TRBV7-2 to TRBJ2-2; perhaps TRBD2 as D (5 bases). This CDR3 comprises 15 residues. CDR1 and CDR2 from the germline V gene are SGHTA and FQGNSA. V was cut by 0 bases and J by 6 bases, with 11 bases left in between. The CDR3 DNA reads as TGTACCAGCAGCTTAGCGGGGAGTGTGGCCGGGGAGCTGTTTTTT. The encoded protein is CTSSLAGSVAGELFF.

Only one count was recorded for this clone. V gene TRBV7-6 combines with J gene TRBJ2-1; D unclear. The CDR3 extends over 15 amino acids. Between the trimmed V and J ends, which lost 1 base and 2 bases, there was a span of 9 bases. Germline V gives CDR1 SGHVS, CDR2 FNYEAQ. CDR3 DNA sequence: TGTGCCAGCAGCTTAGTACCCAGAACCTACAATGAGCAGTTCTTC. Protein product: CASSLVPRTYNEQFF.

This sequence joins TRBV4-3 and TRBJ2-7; 11 nucleotides line up with TRBD1. In germline, CDR1 is LGHNA, CDR2 YSLEER. Losses at the gene ends were 4 bases for V and 7 bases for J; bases not matched to a gene: 6. The CDR3 length is 14 residues. CDR3 region: CASSPGTGGGEQYF. The CDR3 bases are TGCGCCAGCAGCCCAGGGACAGGGGGAGGAGAGCAGTACTTC.

The chain uses TRBV28 and TRBJ1-2; unclear D gene. Trimming removed 5 bases from V and 8 bases from J, with 21 bases in between. Germline V lookup: CDR1 MDHEN, CDR2 SYDVKM. The CDR3 totals 15 residues. The CDR3 region is CASSLYSGKVVGYTF. DNA of the CDR3: TGTGCCAGCAGTCTCTACTCGGGGAAAGTGGTGGGCTACACCTTC.

The chain joins TRBV5-1 to TRBJ1-2; D unresolved. Trimming removed 1 base at V and 0 bases at J, with 7 bases between. The V gene's germline CDR1 is SGHRS and CDR2 YFSETQ. This CDR3 has 14 amino acids. The CDR3 DNA reads as TGCGCCAGCAGCTTGCGGGAAGCTAACTATGGCTACACCTTC. It encodes CASSLREANYGYTF.

The genes are TRBV5-4 and TRBJ2-7; D may be TRBD1 (6 bases). V shed 1 base and J shed 1 base, with 12 bases lying between them. CDR1 and CDR2 (germline): SGHNT, YYREEE (reference sequence). This CDR3 is 15 amino acids long. The CDR3 loop is CASSLSQGRSYEQYF. The CDR3 DNA is TGTGCCAGCAGCTTGAGTCAGGGGCGATCCTACGAGCAGTACTTC.

The J gene is TRBJ2-7, the V gene TRBV28, with D possibly TRBD1 on 5 matching bases. There are 12 residues in the CDR3. CDR1 and CDR2 from the germline V gene are MDHEN and SYDVKM. V was shortened by 6 bases and J by 3 bases, with 9 bases between the two germline ends. This chain's CDR3 is CASRTAIYEQYF. The CDR3 region has the DNA TGTGCCAGCAGGACAGCGATCTACGAGCAGTACTTC.

The rearrangement joins TRBV3-1 (or the pseudogene TRBV3-2) to TRBJ1-4; D unclear. Germline loops: CDR1 LGHDT, CDR2 YNNKEL (reference sequence). V dropped 0 bases and J dropped 4 bases, with 9 bases sitting between them. CDR3 length equals 15 residues. The CDR3 bases are TGTGCCAGCAGCCAAGAACCGGGAATTAATGAAAAACTGTTTTTT. It specifies CASSQEPGINEKLFF.

V and J are TRBV4-3 and TRBJ1-4, with 10 bases identical to TRBD1. Trimming removed 6 bases from V and 6 bases from J; junction bases left unmatched: 4. Germline V gene sequence: CDR1 LGHNA, CDR2 YSLEER. This CDR3 spans 14 amino acids. The CDR3 coding sequence is TGCGCCAGCAGACAGGACAGGGGGTATGAAAAACTGTTTTTT. Protein product: CASRQDRGYEKLFF.

DNA of the CDR3: TGTGCCAGCAGGCCTAAGCGGGAGATCGCTGGCTACACCTTC. Translated, it gives CASRPKREIAGYTF. The J gene is TRBJ1-2, the V gene TRBV21-1. TRBV21-1 is shown as a pseudogene. The CDR3 is made up of 14 amino acids.

The chain is built from TRBV5-1 and TRBJ1-4; TRBD1 might be the D (6 bases). The V gene's germline CDR1 is SGHRS and CDR2 YFSETQ. V shed 4 bases and J shed 4 bases, with 14 bases lying between them. The length of the CDR3 is 15 residues. The CDR3 sequence: CASSAYRESNEKLFF. The DNA of the CDR3 is TGCGCCAGCAGCGCGTACAGGGAAAGTAATGAAAAACTGTTTTTT. Filled out from reference TRBV5-1 and TRBJ1-4, the complete variable domain reads KAGVTQTPRYLIKTRGQQVTLSCSPISGHRSVSWYQQTPGQGLQFLFEYFSETQRNKGNFPGRFSGRQFSNSRSEMNVSTLELGDSALYLCASSAYRESNEKLFFGSGTQLSVL.

The rearrangement uses TRBV5-4 and TRBJ2-2; 10 bases are a match to TRBD1. Per the germline V gene, CDR1 is SGHNT and CDR2 is YYREEE (reference sequence). There are 17 residues in the CDR3. The V gene end was trimmed by 6 bases and the J gene end by 6 bases; junction bases not matched to a gene: 14. CDR3 DNA: TGTGCCAGCACCAGATACACCGGGACAGGGGCTGCCGGGGAGCTGTTTTTT. Protein product: CASTRYTGTGAAGELFF.

The CDR3 region is CASSVEVTVHNTEAFF. DNA for the CDR3: TGTGCCAGCAGCGTAGAAGTCACAGTCCACAACACTGAAGCTTTCTTT. This chain links TRBV9 with TRBJ1-1; D ambiguous. Deletions cut 0 bases from V and 2 bases from J, with 14 bases between. The CDR3 extends over 16 amino acids. Germline CDR1 reads SGDLS; CDR2 reads YYNGEE.

The J gene is TRBJ1-3, the V gene TRBV19; D remains unclear. Per germline, CDR1 LNHDA and CDR2 SQIVND (reference sequence). The CDR3 is made up of 13 amino acids. V was shortened by 7 bases and J by 2 bases, with 9 bases between the two germline ends. The chain's CDR3 is CASTGSTGNTIYF. CDR3 nucleotides: TGTGCCAGTACGGGGTCTACTGGAAACACCATATATTTT. Looking up the rest from reference TRBV19 and TRBJ1-3 gives the full variable domain: DGGITQSPKYLFRKEGQNVTLSCEQNLNHDAMYWYRQDPGQGLRLIYYSQIVNDFQKGDIAEGYSVSREKKESFPLTVTSAQKNPTAFYLCASTGSTGNTIYFGEGSWLTVV.

The chain recombines TRBV3-1 (or the pseudogene TRBV3-2) with TRBJ2-3, with D perhaps matching TRBD1 (6 bases). The V and J ends lost 5 bases and 3 bases respectively, with 12 bases between them. Germline V gene sequence: CDR1 LGHDT, CDR2 YNNKEL (reference sequence). This CDR3 region has 14 residues. The CDR3 nucleotides read TGTGCCAGCAGCAGCTACAGGGTAACAGATACGCAGTATTTT. It encodes CASSSYRVTDTQYF.